This is a list of T cell receptor beta chains from one sample in a study of T-cell memory formation after mild COVID-19. TCRdb passed the 5' RACE reads through MiXCR, listing each CDR3 protein once. The table has 250,000 to 350,000 distinct CDR3 sequences, approximately 19% seen once. Sequenced sample: PBMCs or a T cell subset sorted from them (not recorded which). These receptor sequences come from a man younger than 35 who had mild COVID-19 (a few samples of this study predate the infection). Cell type and time point are not known. CDR3s include the opening cysteine and the closing phenylalanine or tryptophan. Each record gives: J gene, clone size, D gene, V gene, CDR3 protein, CDR3 DNA. The D gene is left open where the match is weak. Some rows mark clone size as missing; the rest say once, few, many or name a class of expanded clone.

J gene: TRBJ2-7
clone size: few
D gene: TRBD1
V gene: TRBV6-5
CDR3 protein: CASSLGQGGYEQYF
CDR3 DNA: TGTGCCAGCAGTTTGGGACAGGGGGGGTACGAGCAGTACTTC

J gene: TRBJ1-1
clone size: NA
D gene: NA
V gene: TRBV4-1
CDR3 protein: CASSQDPGYVLNTEAFF
CDR3 DNA: TGCGCCAGCAGCCAAGACCCCGGGTACGTCTTGAACACTGAAGCTTTCTTT

J gene: TRBJ2-3
clone size: few
D gene: NA
V gene: TRBV6-5
CDR3 protein: CASSYVDTDTQYF
CDR3 DNA: TGTGCCAGCAGTTACGTTGATACGGATACGCAGTATTTT

J gene: TRBJ2-5
clone size: NA
D gene: NA
V gene: TRBV7-9
CDR3 protein: CASSPSDSQETQYF
CDR3 DNA: TGTGCCAGCAGCCCATCGGACAGCCAAGAGACCCAGTACTTC

J gene: TRBJ2-1
clone size: NA
D gene: NA
V gene: TRBV5-1
CDR3 protein: CASSPDPDEQFF
CDR3 DNA: TGCGCCAGCAGCCCCGACCCGGATGAGCAGTTCTTC

J gene: TRBJ2-7
clone size: NA
D gene: TRBD1
V gene: TRBV7-9
CDR3 protein: CASSPKGRDREPYEQYF
CDR3 DNA: TGTGCCAGCAGCCCGAAAGGCCGGGACAGGGAACCCTACGAGCAGTACTTC

J gene: TRBJ2-4
clone size: NA
D gene: NA
V gene: TRBV7-2
CDR3 protein: CASSFVGNIQYF
CDR3 DNA: TGTGCCAGCAGCTTTGTAGGGAACATTCAGTACTTC

J gene: TRBJ2-2
clone size: few
D gene: NA
V gene: TRBV23-1
CDR3 protein: CASSQSSPGDTGELFF
CDR3 DNA: TGCGCCAGCAGTCAGTCGTCCCCCGGGGACACCGGGGAGCTGTTTTTT

J gene: TRBJ1-5
clone size: NA
D gene: NA
V gene: TRBV6-2/TRBV6-3
CDR3 protein: CASSYNPNQPQHF
CDR3 DNA: TGTGCCAGCAGTTATAACCCCAATCAGCCCCAGCATTTT

J gene: TRBJ2-5
clone size: NA
D gene: TRBD2
V gene: TRBV7-2
CDR3 protein: CASSPSGVRETQYF
CDR3 DNA: TGTGCCAGCAGCCCAAGCGGGGTGAGGGAGACCCAGTACTTC

J gene: TRBJ2-7
clone size: NA
D gene: NA
V gene: TRBV7-2
CDR3 protein: CASSSEYSTYEQYF
CDR3 DNA: TGTGCCAGCAGCTCTGAATATTCGACCTACGAGCAGTACTTC

J gene: TRBJ2-7
clone size: NA
D gene: NA
V gene: TRBV7-2
CDR3 protein: CASSLRQQAPIGYF
CDR3 DNA: TGTGCCAGCAGCCTACGGCAGCAAGCTCCTATCGGGTACTTC

J gene: TRBJ1-6
clone size: many
D gene: NA
V gene: TRBV27
CDR3 protein: CASSPQSYSPLHF
CDR3 DNA: TGTGCCAGCAGCCCCCAGTCTTACTCACCCCTCCACTTT

J gene: TRBJ1-6
clone size: few
D gene: NA
V gene: TRBV12-3/TRBV12-4
CDR3 protein: CASSLEGSYNSPLHF
CDR3 DNA: TGTGCCAGCAGTTTGGAGGGGTCCTATAATTCACCCCTCCACTTT

J gene: TRBJ2-1
clone size: NA
D gene: TRBD2
V gene: TRBV5-4
CDR3 protein: CASSLERGVYNEQFF
CDR3 DNA: TGTGCCAGCAGCTTGGAGCGGGGGGTCTACAATGAGCAGTTCTTC

J gene: TRBJ1-1
clone size: once
D gene: NA
V gene: TRBV3-1
CDR3 protein: CASSQGKRSEAFF
CDR3 DNA: TGTGCCAGCAGCCAAGGGAAAAGATCTGAAGCTTTCTTT

J gene: TRBJ2-2
clone size: NA
D gene: NA
V gene: TRBV20-1
CDR3 protein: CSARNSRGSGELFF
CDR3 DNA: TGCAGTGCTAGAAACTCCCGAGGTAGCGGCGAGCTGTTTTTT

J gene: TRBJ1-2
clone size: few
D gene: NA
V gene: TRBV19
CDR3 protein: CASSSQGEDGYTF
CDR3 DNA: TGTGCCAGTAGTTCCCAGGGCGAGGATGGCTACACCTTC

J gene: TRBJ2-1
clone size: NA
D gene: NA
V gene: TRBV5-1
CDR3 protein: CASSSDRSSYNEQFF
CDR3 DNA: TGCGCCAGCAGCTCCGACAGAAGCTCCTACAATGAGCAGTTCTTC

J gene: TRBJ2-2
clone size: NA
D gene: TRBD2
V gene: TRBV13
CDR3 protein: CASSSGLAFTGELFF
CDR3 DNA: TGTGCCAGCAGCTCGGGACTAGCGTTCACCGGGGAGCTGTTTTTT

J gene: TRBJ2-7
clone size: NA
D gene: TRBD2
V gene: TRBV5-1
CDR3 protein: CASSLAGPLSYEQYF
CDR3 DNA: TGCGCCAGCAGCCTAGCGGGTCCCCTCTCCTACGAGCAGTACTTC

J gene: TRBJ2-2
clone size: NA
D gene: TRBD2
V gene: TRBV4-1
CDR3 protein: CASSARGYTGELFF
CDR3 DNA: TGCGCCAGCAGCGCGCGGGGGTACACCGGGGAGCTGTTTTTT

J gene: TRBJ2-1
clone size: NA
D gene: TRBD2
V gene: TRBV7-3
CDR3 protein: CASSPTSETYNEQFF
CDR3 DNA: TGTGCCAGCAGCCCGACTAGCGAGACCTACAATGAGCAGTTCTTC

J gene: TRBJ1-5
clone size: few
D gene: NA
V gene: TRBV4-1
CDR3 protein: CASSQQSNQPQHF
CDR3 DNA: TGCGCCAGCAGCCAACAGAGCAATCAGCCCCAGCATTTT

J gene: TRBJ1-5
clone size: many
D gene: NA
V gene: TRBV2
CDR3 protein: CASRDPGRANQPQHF
CDR3 DNA: TGTGCCAGCAGAGACCCTGGACGGGCAAATCAGCCCCAGCATTTT

J gene: TRBJ1-1
clone size: NA
D gene: NA
V gene: TRBV6-6
CDR3 protein: CASSYSFRKMNTEAFF
CDR3 DNA: TGTGCCAGCAGTTACTCGTTTCGGAAAATGAACACTGAAGCTTTCTTT

J gene: TRBJ1-5
clone size: few
D gene: TRBD1
V gene: TRBV7-2
CDR3 protein: CASSLRDRLNNQPQHF
CDR3 DNA: TGTGCCAGCAGCCTCCGGGACAGACTAAACAATCAGCCCCAGCATTTT

J gene: TRBJ2-7
clone size: NA
D gene: NA
V gene: TRBV6-5
CDR3 protein: CASSYRTPSFSYEQYF
CDR3 DNA: TGTGCCAGCAGTTACCGTACCCCCAGTTTCTCCTACGAGCAGTACTTC

J gene: TRBJ2-2
clone size: NA
D gene: NA
V gene: TRBV4-1
CDR3 protein: CASRSGINTGELFF
CDR3 DNA: TGCGCCAGCAGGTCTGGGATAAACACCGGGGAGCTGTTTTTT

J gene: TRBJ1-1
clone size: NA
D gene: TRBD1
V gene: TRBV7-8
CDR3 protein: CASSLYDRGDEAFF
CDR3 DNA: TGTGCCAGCAGCTTATACGACAGGGGGGATGAAGCTTTCTTT

J gene: TRBJ2-1
clone size: NA
D gene: TRBD2
V gene: TRBV12-3/TRBV12-4
CDR3 protein: CASSLRLAGWNEQFF
CDR3 DNA: TGTGCCAGCAGTTTGAGACTAGCGGGTTGGAACGAGCAGTTCTTC

J gene: TRBJ2-5
clone size: few
D gene: NA
V gene: TRBV6-4
CDR3 protein: CASSDIPGPQETQYF
CDR3 DNA: TGTGCCAGCAGTGATATACCGGGGCCCCAAGAGACCCAGTACTTC

J gene: TRBJ1-5
clone size: few
D gene: NA
V gene: TRBV4-2
CDR3 protein: CASSSGGSQPQHF
CDR3 DNA: TGTGCCAGCAGCTCCGGGGGGAGTCAGCCCCAGCATTTT

J gene: TRBJ2-1
clone size: NA
D gene: NA
V gene: TRBV6-2/TRBV6-3
CDR3 protein: CASFATLSPTYNEQFF
CDR3 DNA: TGTGCCAGCTTCGCGACCCTTTCCCCCACCTACAATGAGCAGTTCTTC

J gene: TRBJ1-2
clone size: NA
D gene: NA
V gene: TRBV7-9
CDR3 protein: CASSLRELNGYTF
CDR3 DNA: TGTGCCAGCAGCTTGAGAGAGCTTAATGGCTACACCTTC

J gene: TRBJ2-7
clone size: few
D gene: NA
V gene: TRBV5-4
CDR3 protein: CASSLSPREQYF
CDR3 DNA: TGTGCCAGCAGCCTTTCCCCCCGCGAGCAGTACTTC

J gene: TRBJ1-5
clone size: NA
D gene: NA
V gene: TRBV29-1
CDR3 protein: CSVEVPGIPKSGNQPQHF
CDR3 DNA: TGCAGCGTTGAAGTTCCCGGGATTCCCAAATCGGGCAATCAGCCCCAGCATTTT

J gene: TRBJ2-7
clone size: many
D gene: NA
V gene: TRBV10-3
CDR3 protein: CATFDGGSYEQYF
CDR3 DNA: TGTGCCACCTTCGACGGGGGCTCCTACGAGCAGTACTTC

J gene: TRBJ1-1
clone size: few
D gene: NA
V gene: TRBV6-2/TRBV6-3
CDR3 protein: CASSTGGTEAFF
CDR3 DNA: TGTGCCAGCAGTACGGGTGGAACTGAAGCTTTCTTT

J gene: TRBJ1-6
clone size: few
D gene: TRBD1
V gene: TRBV5-1
CDR3 protein: CASSWGQGGSPLHF
CDR3 DNA: TGCGCCAGCAGCTGGGGACAGGGGGGATCACCCCTCCACTTT

J gene: TRBJ2-5
clone size: few
D gene: NA
V gene: TRBV4-3
CDR3 protein: CASSQDRGRGGTQYF
CDR3 DNA: TGCGCCAGCAGCCAAGATCGTGGTCGAGGCGGGACCCAGTACTTC

J gene: TRBJ2-7
clone size: many
D gene: TRBD1
V gene: TRBV7-8
CDR3 protein: CASSPPLRTGGYEQYF
CDR3 DNA: TGTGCCAGCAGCCCACCGCTAAGGACAGGGGGCTACGAGCAGTACTTC

J gene: TRBJ2-5
clone size: few
D gene: TRBD2
V gene: TRBV29-1
CDR3 protein: CSVEDIRGGQETQYF
CDR3 DNA: TGCAGCGTTGAAGATATCCGGGGGGGGCAAGAGACCCAGTACTTC

J gene: TRBJ1-2
clone size: NA
D gene: NA
V gene: TRBV28
CDR3 protein: CASSLSPRYGYTF
CDR3 DNA: TGTGCCAGCAGTTTAAGTCCTCGCTATGGCTACACCTTC

J gene: TRBJ2-1
clone size: few
D gene: TRBD2
V gene: TRBV3-1
CDR3 protein: CASSQDPGGPYNEQFF
CDR3 DNA: TGTGCCAGCAGCCAAGATCCGGGGGGGCCTTACAATGAGCAGTTCTTC

J gene: TRBJ2-5
clone size: NA
D gene: NA
V gene: TRBV15
CDR3 protein: CATSPDPRRQETQYF
CDR3 DNA: TGTGCCACCAGCCCGGACCCGCGGAGGCAAGAGACCCAGTACTTC

J gene: TRBJ2-3
clone size: few
D gene: NA
V gene: TRBV5-8
CDR3 protein: CASSLWGATTDTQYF
CDR3 DNA: TGTGCCAGCAGCTTGTGGGGGGCGACCACAGATACGCAGTATTTT

J gene: TRBJ2-6
clone size: NA
D gene: NA
V gene: TRBV9
CDR3 protein: CASSVGAGSSGANVLTF
CDR3 DNA: TGTGCCAGCAGCGTAGGGGCTGGGAGCTCTGGGGCCAACGTCCTGACTTTC

J gene: TRBJ2-5
clone size: NA
D gene: TRBD1
V gene: TRBV4-3
CDR3 protein: CASSQGVDRGFETQYF
CDR3 DNA: TGCGCCAGCAGCCAAGGGGTGGACAGGGGTTTCGAGACCCAGTACTTC

J gene: TRBJ1-5
clone size: NA
D gene: NA
V gene: TRBV12-3/TRBV12-4
CDR3 protein: CASSFSTVSQPQHF
CDR3 DNA: TGTGCCAGCAGTTTTTCGACAGTTTCTCAGCCCCAGCATTTT